Listed below are T cell receptor beta chains from one sample, sequenced in a study of blood T cell repertoires in COVID-19. TCRdb's copy holds only in-frame clones and misses some; the assay was immunoSEQ multiplex PCR. The profile shows 110,000 or so clones, about 84% of them singletons. Sequencing used peripheral blood. These receptors all stem from a man aged 45-60 years with acute or convalescent COVID-19. Each CDR3 is given with its conserved first and last residue. The order of the fields is J gene, clone size, V gene, D gene, CDR3 protein, CDR3 DNA. D genes are given only for firm matches. Clone size, where shown, is once, few, many, or a class for clones that have expanded.

TRBJ1-1 - TRBV29-1 - CSVPGGISTEAFF TGCAGCGTGCCGGGAGGGATTAGCACTGAAGCTTTCTTT
TRBJ2-2 - TRBV9 TRBD2 CASSAKTSGGRVTGELFF TGTGCCAGCAGCGCCAAGACTAGCGGGGGGCGGGTCACCGGGGAGCTGTTTTTT
TRBJ1-1 - TRBV10-3 - CAIEQTGGSEAFF TGTGCCATCGAACAAACCGGGGGGAGTGAAGCTTTCTTT
TRBJ2-2 - TRBV28 TRBD2 CASSRTSTHTGELFF TGTGCCAGCAGCCGGACTAGCACTCACACCGGGGAGCTGTTTTTT
TRBJ1-1 - TRBV6-1 - CASSVDPGAPGAEAFF TGTGCCAGCAGTGTAGACCCCGGGGCGCCGGGGGCTGAAGCTTTCTTT
TRBJ1-5 - TRBV21-1 - CASTLQGDHQPQHF TGTGCCAGCACCCTACAGGGGGACCATCAGCCCCAGCATTTT
TRBJ1-2 - TRBV6-5 TRBD1 CASRLTGKTYGYTF TGTGCCAGCAGACTGACAGGGAAAACCTATGGCTACACCTTC
TRBJ1-2 few TRBV30 - CAWRTQAGSYGYTF TGTGCCTGGAGAACCCAAGCGGGGAGCTATGGCTACACCTTC
TRBJ1-2 - TRBV19 - CASSIVQGLDYGYTF TGTGCCAGTAGTATAGTACAGGGCTTGGACTATGGCTACACCTTC
TRBJ2-7 - TRBV4-1 - CASSQDSSGRTYEQYF TGCGCCAGCAGCCAAGATTCAAGCGGGCGTACCTACGAGCAGTACTTC
TRBJ1-2 - TRBV2 TRBD1 CASLDRADGYTF TGTGCCAGTCTGGACAGGGCTGATGGCTACACCTTC
TRBJ2-4 - TRBV3-1/TRBV3-2 TRBD1 CASSQQGASAKNIQYF TGTGCCAGCAGCCAACAGGGGGCGTCGGCCAAAAACATTCAGTACTTC
TRBJ2-2 - TRBV27 - CASSAWRDTGELFF TGTGCCAGCAGTGCATGGAGAGACACCGGGGAGCTGTTTTTT
TRBJ1-1 - TRBV4-1 - CASSQDGGGVRGAFF TGCGCCAGCAGCCAAGATGGCGGGGGGGTAAGGGGTGCTTTCTTT
TRBJ2-7 - TRBV2 - CASKETRSGVRYEQYF TGTGCCAGCAAAGAGACCCGTTCAGGGGTAAGGTACGAGCAGTACTTC
TRBJ1-1 - TRBV11-2 TRBD1 CASSPGQGGEAFF TGTGCCAGCAGCCCAGGACAGGGAGGAGAAGCTTTCTTT
TRBJ2-3 - TRBV11-2 - CASRTVGWLGVEDTQYF TGTGCCAGCAGGACCGTCGGGTGGTTAGGGGTAGAAGATACGCAGTATTTT
TRBJ1-6 - TRBV4-1 - CASSQENPPLARDSPLHF TGCGCCAGCAGCCAAGAGAACCCCCCTTTGGCTCGGGATTCACCCCTCCACTTT
TRBJ2-1 - TRBV9 - CASSVVWGGNEQFF TGTGCCAGCAGCGTAGTTTGGGGCGGTAATGAGCAGTTCTTC
TRBJ1-2 - TRBV5-1 - CASSLFQGSVYGYTF TGCGCCAGCAGCTTATTTCAGGGTAGTGTCTATGGCTACACCTTC
TRBJ2-1 - TRBV5-4 TRBD2 CASSFATSGTYNEQFF TGTGCCAGCAGTTTTGCTACCAGCGGGACTTACAATGAGCAGTTCTTC